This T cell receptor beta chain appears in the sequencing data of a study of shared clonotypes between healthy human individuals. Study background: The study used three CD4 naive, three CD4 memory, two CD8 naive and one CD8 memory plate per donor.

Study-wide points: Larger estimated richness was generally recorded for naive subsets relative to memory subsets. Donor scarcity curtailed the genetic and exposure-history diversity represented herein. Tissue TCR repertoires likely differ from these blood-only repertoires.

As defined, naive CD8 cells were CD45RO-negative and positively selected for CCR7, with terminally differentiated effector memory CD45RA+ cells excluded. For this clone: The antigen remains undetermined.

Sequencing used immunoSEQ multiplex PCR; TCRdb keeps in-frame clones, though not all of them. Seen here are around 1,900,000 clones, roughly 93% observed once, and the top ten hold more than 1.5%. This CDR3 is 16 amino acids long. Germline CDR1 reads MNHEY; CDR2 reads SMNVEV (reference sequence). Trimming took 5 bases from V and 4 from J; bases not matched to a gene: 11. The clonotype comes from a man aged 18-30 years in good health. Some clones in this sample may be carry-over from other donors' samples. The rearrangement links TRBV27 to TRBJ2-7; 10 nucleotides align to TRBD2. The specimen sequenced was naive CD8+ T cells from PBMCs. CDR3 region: CASSPGRSGRVYEQYF. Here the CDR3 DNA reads TGTGCCAGCAGTCCAGGTAGGAGCGGGAGGGTGTACGAGCAGTACTTC.